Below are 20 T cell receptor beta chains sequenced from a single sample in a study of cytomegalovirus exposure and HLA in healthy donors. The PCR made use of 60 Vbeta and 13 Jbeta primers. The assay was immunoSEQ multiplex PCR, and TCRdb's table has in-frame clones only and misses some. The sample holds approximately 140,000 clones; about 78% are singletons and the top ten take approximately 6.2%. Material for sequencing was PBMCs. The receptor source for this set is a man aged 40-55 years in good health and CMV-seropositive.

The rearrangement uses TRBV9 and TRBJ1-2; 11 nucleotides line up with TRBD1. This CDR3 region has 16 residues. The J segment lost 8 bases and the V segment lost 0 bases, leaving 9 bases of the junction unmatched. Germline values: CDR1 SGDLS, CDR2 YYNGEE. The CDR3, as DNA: TGTGCCAGCAGCGTAGGGGCGGGGACAGGGGGTTACGGCTACACCTTC. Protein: CASSVGAGTGGYGYTF.

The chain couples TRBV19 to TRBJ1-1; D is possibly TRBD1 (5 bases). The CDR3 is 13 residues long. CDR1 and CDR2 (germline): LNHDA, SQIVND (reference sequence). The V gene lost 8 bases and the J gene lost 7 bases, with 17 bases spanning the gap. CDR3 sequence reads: CASEQVYGDEAFF. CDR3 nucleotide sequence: TGTGCCAGTGAACAGGTTTATGGGGATGAAGCTTTCTTT.

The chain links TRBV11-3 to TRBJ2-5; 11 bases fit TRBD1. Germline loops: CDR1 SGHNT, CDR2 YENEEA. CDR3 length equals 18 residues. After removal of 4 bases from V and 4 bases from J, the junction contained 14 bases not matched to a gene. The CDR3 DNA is TGTGCCAGCAGCTCCTTCTCCGGGACAGGGGGAATGGGAGAGACCCAGTACTTC. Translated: CASSSFSGTGGMGETQYF.

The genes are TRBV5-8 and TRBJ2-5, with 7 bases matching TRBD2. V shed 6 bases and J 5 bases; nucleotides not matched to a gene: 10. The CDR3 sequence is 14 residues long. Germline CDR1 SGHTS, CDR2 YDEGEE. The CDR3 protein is CASTGMGRVETQYF. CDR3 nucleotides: TGTGCCAGCACGGGAATGGGGAGGGTGGAGACCCAGTACTTC.

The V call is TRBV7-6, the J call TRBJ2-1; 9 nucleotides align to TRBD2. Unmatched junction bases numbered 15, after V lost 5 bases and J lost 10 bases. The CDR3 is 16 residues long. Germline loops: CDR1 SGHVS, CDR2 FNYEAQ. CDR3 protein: CASSPRLAGGPGEQFF. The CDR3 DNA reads TGTGCCAGCAGCCCCCGACTGGCGGGAGGGCCAGGGGAGCAGTTCTTC.

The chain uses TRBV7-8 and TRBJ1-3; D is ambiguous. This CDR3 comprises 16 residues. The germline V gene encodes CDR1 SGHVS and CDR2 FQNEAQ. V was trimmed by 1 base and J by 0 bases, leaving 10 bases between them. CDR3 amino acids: CASSLVGAGSGNTIYF. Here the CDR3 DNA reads TGTGCCAGCAGCTTAGTAGGTGCAGGCTCTGGAAACACCATATATTTT.

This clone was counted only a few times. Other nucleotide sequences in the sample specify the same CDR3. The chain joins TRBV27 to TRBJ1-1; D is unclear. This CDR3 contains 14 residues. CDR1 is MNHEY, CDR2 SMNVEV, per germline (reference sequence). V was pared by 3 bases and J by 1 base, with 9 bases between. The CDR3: CASSFRGGNTEAFF. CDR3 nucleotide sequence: TGTGCCAGCAGTTTTCGGGGTGGGAACACTGAAGCTTTCTTT.

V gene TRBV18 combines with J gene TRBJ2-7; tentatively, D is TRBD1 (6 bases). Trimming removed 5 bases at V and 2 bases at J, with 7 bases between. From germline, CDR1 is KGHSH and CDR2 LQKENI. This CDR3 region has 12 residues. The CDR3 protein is CASSGQTYEQYF. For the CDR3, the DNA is TGTGCCAGCTCAGGACAGACCTACGAGCAGTACTTC.

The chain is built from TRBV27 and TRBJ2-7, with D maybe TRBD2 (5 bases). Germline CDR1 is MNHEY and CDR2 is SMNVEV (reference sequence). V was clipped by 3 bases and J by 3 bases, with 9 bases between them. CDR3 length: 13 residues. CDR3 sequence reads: CASSFGLGYEQYF. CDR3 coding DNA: TGTGCCAGCAGTTTCGGACTGGGCTACGAGCAGTACTTC.

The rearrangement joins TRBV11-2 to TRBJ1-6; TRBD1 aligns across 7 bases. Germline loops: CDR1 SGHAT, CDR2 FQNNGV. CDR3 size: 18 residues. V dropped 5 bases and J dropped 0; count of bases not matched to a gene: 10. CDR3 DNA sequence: TGTGCCAGCAGCAACCACCCGACAGGGTCCTCCTATAATTCACCCCTCCACTTT. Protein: CASSNHPTGSSYNSPLHF. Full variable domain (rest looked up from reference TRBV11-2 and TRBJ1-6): EAGVAQSPRYKIIEKRQSVAFWCNPISGHATLYWYQQILGQGPKLLIQFQNNGVVDDSQLPKDRFSAERLKGVDSTLKIQPAKLEDSAVYLCASSNHPTGSSYNSPLHFGNGTRLTVT.

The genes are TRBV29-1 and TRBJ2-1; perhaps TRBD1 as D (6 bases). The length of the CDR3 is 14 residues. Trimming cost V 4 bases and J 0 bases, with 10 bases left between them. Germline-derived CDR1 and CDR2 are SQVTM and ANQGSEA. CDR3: CSVGQADSYNEQFF. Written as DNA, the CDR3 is TGCAGCGTTGGACAGGCGGACTCCTACAATGAGCAGTTCTTC.

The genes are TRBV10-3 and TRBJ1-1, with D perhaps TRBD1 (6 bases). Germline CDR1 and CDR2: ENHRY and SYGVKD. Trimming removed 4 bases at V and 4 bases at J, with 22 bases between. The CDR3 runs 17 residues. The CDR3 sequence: CAISGVTQQGGGTEAFF. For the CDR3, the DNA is TGTGCCATCAGTGGGGTGACCCAACAGGGTGGGGGCACTGAAGCTTTCTTT.

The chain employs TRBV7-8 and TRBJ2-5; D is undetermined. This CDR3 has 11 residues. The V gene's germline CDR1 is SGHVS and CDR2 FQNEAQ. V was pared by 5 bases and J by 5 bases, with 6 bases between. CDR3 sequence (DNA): TGTGCCAGCAGCATGCAGGAGACCCAGTACTTC. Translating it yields CASSMQETQYF.

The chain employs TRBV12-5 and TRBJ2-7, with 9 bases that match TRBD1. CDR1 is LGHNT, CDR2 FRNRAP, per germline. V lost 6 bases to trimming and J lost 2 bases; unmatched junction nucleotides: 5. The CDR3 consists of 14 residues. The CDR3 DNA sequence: TGTGCTAGTGGACAGGACAGGGGACCCTACGAGCAGTACTTC. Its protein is CASGQDRGPYEQYF. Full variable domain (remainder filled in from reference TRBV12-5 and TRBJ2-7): DARVTQTPRHKVTEMGQEVTMRCQPILGHNTVFWYRQTMMQGLELLAYFRNRAPLDDSGMPKDRFSAEMPDATLATLKIQPSEPRDSAVYFCASGQDRGPYEQYFGPGTRLTVT.

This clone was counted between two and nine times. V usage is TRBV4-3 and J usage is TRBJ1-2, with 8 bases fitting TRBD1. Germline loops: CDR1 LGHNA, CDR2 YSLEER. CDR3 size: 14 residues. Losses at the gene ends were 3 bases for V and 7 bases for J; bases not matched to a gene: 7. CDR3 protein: CASSQETGGFGYTF. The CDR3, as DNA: TGCGCCAGCAGCCAGGAAACAGGGGGATTTGGCTACACCTTC.

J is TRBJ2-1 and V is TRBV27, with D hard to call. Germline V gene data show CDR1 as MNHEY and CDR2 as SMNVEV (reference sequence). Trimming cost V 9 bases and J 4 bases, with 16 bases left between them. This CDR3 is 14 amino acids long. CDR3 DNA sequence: TGTGCCAGAATCGAATCCCTGACTTACAATGAGCAGTTCTTC. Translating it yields CARIESLTYNEQFF.

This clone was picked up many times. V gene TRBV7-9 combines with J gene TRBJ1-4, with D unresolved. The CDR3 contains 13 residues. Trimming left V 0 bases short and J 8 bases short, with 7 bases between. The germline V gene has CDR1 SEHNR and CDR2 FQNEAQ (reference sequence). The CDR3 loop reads CASSLAGGEKLFF. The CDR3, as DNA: TGTGCCAGCAGCTTAGCGGGAGGGGAAAAACTGTTTTTT.

This CDR3 is CASSLVSVSEQYF. In nucleotides, the CDR3 is TGTGCCAGCAGCTTAGTTTCGGTGTCCGAGCAGTACTTC. The genes are TRBV7-8 and TRBJ2-7; the D is unclear. Germline CDR1 SGHVS, CDR2 FQNEAQ. The CDR3 is 13 residues long. Trimming pared 1 base from V and 6 bases from J, leaving 10 bases between.

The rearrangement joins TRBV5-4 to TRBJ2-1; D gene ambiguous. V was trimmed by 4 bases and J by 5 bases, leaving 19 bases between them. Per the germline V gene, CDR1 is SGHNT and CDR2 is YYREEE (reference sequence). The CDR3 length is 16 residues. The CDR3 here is CASSLDLTLKNNEQFF. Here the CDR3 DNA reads TGTGCCAGCAGCCTGGACCTAACCCTTAAAAACAATGAGCAGTTCTTC.

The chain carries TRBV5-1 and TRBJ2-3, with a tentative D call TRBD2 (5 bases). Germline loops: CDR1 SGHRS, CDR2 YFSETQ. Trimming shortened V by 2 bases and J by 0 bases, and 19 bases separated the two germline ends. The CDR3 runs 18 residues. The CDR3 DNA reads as TGCGCCAGCAGCTTACGAGGGAGACCTGAGCTGAGCACAGATACGCAGTATTTT. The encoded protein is CASSLRGRPELSTDTQYF.